This T cell receptor (beta chain) originates from a study of blood T cells in healthy people across ages. General observations from the study: Total diversity from one million sequenced T cells was likely underestimated.

There were at least 5.5 micrograms of total RNA extracted from every sample. It was with a sample-barcoded 5' primer and a J-beta primer mix that a second PCR of roughly 7 to 12 cycles was run. Researchers report that a template-switch adaptor with 12 random nucleotides tagged each cDNA molecule. Each CDR3 protein is one row after TCRdb ran MiXCR on the 5' RACE reads. The sample includes some 1.5 million distinct CDR3 sequences, less than 45% of them seen just once. Germline CDR1 reads LGHDT; CDR2 reads YNNKEL (reference sequence). The CDR3 loop spans 13 amino acids. To note about this clonotype: Its antigen is unknown.

Material: blood. The sequence was collected from a woman in her late teens or twenties in good health. The chain uses TRBV3-1 and TRBJ2-1, with D uncertain. The assigned J gene may be wrong: the sequence end matches TRBJ2-7 better. CDR3 nucleotide sequence: TGTGCCAGCAGCCGACTTTCCTACAATGAGCAGTACTTC. Protein product: CASSRLSYNEQYF.